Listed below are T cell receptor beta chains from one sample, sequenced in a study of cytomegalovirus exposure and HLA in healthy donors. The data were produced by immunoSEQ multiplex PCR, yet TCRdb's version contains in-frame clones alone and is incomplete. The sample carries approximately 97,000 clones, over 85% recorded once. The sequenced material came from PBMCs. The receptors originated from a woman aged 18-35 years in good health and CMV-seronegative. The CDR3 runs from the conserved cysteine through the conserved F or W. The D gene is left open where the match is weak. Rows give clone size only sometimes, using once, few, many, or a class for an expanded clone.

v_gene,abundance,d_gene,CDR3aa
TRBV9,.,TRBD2,CASSVAREGRGEQFF
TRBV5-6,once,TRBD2,CATFTAGGRDEQFF
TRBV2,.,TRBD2,CASSDLAGVNEQYF
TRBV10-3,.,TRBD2,CAISEQRGAYEQYF
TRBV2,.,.,CATRVGGLSSGANVLTF
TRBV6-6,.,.,CASAPGDSGANVLTF
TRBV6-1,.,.,CASLTRGMYASEQYF
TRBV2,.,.,CASSGQGHEQYF
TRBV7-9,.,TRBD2,CASSLSGRSETQYF
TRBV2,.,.,CASTLLYSYEQYF
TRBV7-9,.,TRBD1,CASSLAGQGGPYGYTF
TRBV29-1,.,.,CSVESIPYEQYF
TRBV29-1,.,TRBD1,CSVSDRAVSYEQYF
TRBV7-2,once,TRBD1,CASSVTWTGGEAFF
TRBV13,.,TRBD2,CASRRTSRTYEQYF
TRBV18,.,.,CASAAGRDEKLFF
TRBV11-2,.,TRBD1,CASSSPRTGGANTIYF
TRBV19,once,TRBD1,CASSPLQGVSSYEQYF
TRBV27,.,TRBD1,CASSYAGGRGSGGYTF
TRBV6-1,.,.,CASSEGVRYELDEKLFF
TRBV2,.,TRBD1,CASTYTTGGYEQYF
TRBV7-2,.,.,CASSSGTLKIGYTF
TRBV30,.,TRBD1,CAWSFFDRVNEQFF
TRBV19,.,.,CASSTQGTETQYF
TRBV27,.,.,CASSPTPRYEQYF
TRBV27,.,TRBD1,CASSLDRGEEPQHF
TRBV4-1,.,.,CASSQETGNTEAFF
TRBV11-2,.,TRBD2,CASRGQSLAGGGETQYF
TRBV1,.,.,CTSSPRTSAYNEQFF
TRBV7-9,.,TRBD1,CASSFLTGDYGYTF
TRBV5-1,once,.,CASSRGGQENYEQYF
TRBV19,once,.,CASSIARGGYNEQFF
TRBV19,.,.,CASSTPEWYSEQFF
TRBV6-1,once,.,CASSHPGQYYEQYF
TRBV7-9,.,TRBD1,CASSPGQGGFYNEQFF
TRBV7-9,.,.,CASSPEVADIQYF
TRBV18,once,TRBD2,CASSPFTSGSFF
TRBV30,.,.,CAWSVSDYTIYF
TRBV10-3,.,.,CAISENWISGDEQFF
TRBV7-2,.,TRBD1,CASSFHLDRANTGELFF
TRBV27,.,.,CASSPTSQGPVNGYTF
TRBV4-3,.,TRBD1,CASSQVSRGSYEQYF
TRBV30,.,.,CAWSIDRSYEQYF
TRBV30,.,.,CAWSVLHSGNTIYF
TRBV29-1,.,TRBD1,CSVDTGGGHGYTF
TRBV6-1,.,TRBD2,CASSDPMAAGVSTDTQYF
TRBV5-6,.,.,CASSGQWGEDEQYF
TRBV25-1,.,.,CASSDPLESSRGTYEQYF
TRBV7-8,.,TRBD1,CASSRQGWALTGELFF
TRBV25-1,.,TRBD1,CASSDGTVTKTGANVLTF
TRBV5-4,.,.,CASSSPGGTGGYTF
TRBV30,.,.,CAWDTAEGQPQHF
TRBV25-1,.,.,CASTSGYEQYF
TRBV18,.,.,CASSPAQGVHEQYF
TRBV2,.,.,CASSLQRGLMNTEAFF
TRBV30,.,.,CAWSLDPSNQPQHF
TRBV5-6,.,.,CASSLTGPPPQPQHF